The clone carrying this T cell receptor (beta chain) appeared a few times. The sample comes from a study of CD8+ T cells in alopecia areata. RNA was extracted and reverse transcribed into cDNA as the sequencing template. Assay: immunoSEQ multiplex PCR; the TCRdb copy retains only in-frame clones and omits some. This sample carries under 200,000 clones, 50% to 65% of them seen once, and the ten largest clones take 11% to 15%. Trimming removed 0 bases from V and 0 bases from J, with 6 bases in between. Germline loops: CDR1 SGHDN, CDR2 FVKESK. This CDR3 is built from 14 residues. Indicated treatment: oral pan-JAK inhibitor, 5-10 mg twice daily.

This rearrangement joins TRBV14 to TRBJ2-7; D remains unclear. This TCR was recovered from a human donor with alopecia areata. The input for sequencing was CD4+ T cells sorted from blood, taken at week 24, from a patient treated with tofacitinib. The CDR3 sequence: CASSQDWNSYEQYF. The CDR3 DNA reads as TGTGCCAGCAGCCAAGATTGGAACTCCTACGAGCAGTACTTC.